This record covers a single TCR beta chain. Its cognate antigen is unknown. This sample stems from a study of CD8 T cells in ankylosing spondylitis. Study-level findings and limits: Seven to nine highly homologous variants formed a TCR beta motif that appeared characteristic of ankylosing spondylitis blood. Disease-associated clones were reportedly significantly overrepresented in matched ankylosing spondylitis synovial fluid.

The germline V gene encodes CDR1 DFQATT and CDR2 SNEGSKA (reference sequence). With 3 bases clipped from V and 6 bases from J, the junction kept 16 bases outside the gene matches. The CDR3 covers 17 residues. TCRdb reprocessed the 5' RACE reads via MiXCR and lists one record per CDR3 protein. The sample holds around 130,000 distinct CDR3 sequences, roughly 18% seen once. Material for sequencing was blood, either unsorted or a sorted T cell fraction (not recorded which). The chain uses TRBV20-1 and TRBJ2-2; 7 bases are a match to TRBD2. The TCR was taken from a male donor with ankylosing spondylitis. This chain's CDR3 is CSASAVSQRELAGELFF. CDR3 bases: TGCAGTGCTAGTGCGGTTAGCCAGCGGGAATTGGCCGGGGAGCTGTTTTTT.